This T cell receptor beta chain was captured in a study of control samples from healthy donors and cancer patients. Germline CDR1 MGHRA, CDR2 YSYEKL. Trimming took 1 base from V and 3 from J, leaving 12 bases between them. The CDR3 is made up of 16 amino acids. The method was immunoSEQ multiplex PCR; TCRdb's version includes in-frame clones alone and lacks a portion of them. This table holds 170,000 or so clones, about 90% found once. The sequenced sample consisted of blood. This TCR derives from a woman aged 40-49 years in good health. The chain uses TRBV4-1 and TRBJ2-2; D assignment may be TRBD1 or TRBD2 (6 bases each). The CDR3 loop is CASSQAGGLDTGELFF. The CDR3 DNA reads TGCGCCAGCAGCCAAGCCGGGGGCCTGGACACCGGGGAGCTGTTTTTT.